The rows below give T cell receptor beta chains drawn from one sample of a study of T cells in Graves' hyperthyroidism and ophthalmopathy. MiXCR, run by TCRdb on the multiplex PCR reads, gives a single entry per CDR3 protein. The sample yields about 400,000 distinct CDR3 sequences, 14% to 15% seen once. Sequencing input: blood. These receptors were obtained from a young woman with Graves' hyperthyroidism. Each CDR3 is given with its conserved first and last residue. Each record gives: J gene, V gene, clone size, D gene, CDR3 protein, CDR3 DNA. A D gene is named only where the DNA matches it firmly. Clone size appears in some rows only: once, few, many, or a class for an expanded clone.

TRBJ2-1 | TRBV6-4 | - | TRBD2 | CASREGTSGRSSYNEQFF | TGTGCCAGCAGAGAGGGGACTAGCGGGAGAAGCTCCTACAATGAGCAGTTCTTC
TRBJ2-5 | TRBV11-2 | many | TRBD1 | CASSLDFWTGTAETQYF | TGTGCCAGCAGCTTAGATTTTTGGACAGGGACCGCGGAGACCCAGTACTTC
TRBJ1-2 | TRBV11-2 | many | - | CASSLDHTNYGYTF | TGTGCCAGCAGCTTAGATCACACCAACTATGGCTACACCTTC
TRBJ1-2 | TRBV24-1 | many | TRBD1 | CATSEDRAGGYTF | TGTGCCACCAGTGAGGACAGGGCGGGCGGCTACACCTTC
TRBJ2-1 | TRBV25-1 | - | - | CASSAQEGNEQFF | TGTGCCAGCAGTGCTCAGGAAGGCAATGAGCAGTTCTTC
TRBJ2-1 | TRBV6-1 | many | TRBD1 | CASRLQGALTYNEQFF | TGTGCCAGCAGGCTCCAGGGGGCCCTAACCTACAATGAGCAGTTCTTC
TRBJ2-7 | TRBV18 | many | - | CASSPPHGGVYEQYF | TGTGCCAGCTCACCACCGCACGGGGGCGTGTACGAGCAGTACTTC
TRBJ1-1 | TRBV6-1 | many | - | CASRDEQGRSEAFF | TGTGCCAGCAGGGATGAACAGGGTCGCTCTGAAGCTTTCTTT
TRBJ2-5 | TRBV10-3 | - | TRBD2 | CAISDTPTSGDWRRTQYF | TGTGCCATCAGTGACACCCCGACTAGCGGGGATTGGAGGAGGACCCAGTACTTC
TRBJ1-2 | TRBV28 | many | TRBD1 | CATLGAGGNYGYTF | TGTGCCACCCTCGGGGCAGGGGGTAACTATGGCTACACCTTC
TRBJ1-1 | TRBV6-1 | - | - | CASSEITGNTEAFF | TGTGCCAGCAGTGAAATTACAGGGAACACTGAAGCTTTCTTT
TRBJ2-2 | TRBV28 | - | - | CASSLVQVTGELFF | TGTGCCAGCAGTTTAGTACAGGTCACCGGGGAGCTGTTTTTT
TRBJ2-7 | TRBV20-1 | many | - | CSGRGAQLAPYEQYF | TGCAGTGGCAGAGGGGCCCAGCTTGCACCCTACGAGCAGTACTTC
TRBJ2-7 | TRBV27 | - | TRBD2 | CASSFRGDYEQYF | TGTGCCAGCAGTTTCCGGGGGGACTACGAGCAGTACTTC
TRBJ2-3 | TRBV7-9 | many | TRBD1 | CASSLTGGADTQYF | TGTGCCAGCAGCTTAACAGGGGGCGCGGATACGCAGTATTTT
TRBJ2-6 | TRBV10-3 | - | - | CAARDNEFSGANVLTF | TGTGCCGCCCGGGACAACGAATTCTCTGGGGCCAACGTCCTGACTTTC
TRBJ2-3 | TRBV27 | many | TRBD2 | CASQSGRVGTQYF | TGTGCCAGCCAAAGCGGGAGGGTCGGTACGCAGTATTTT
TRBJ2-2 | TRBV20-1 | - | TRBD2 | CSAWGLAGGTGELFF | TGCAGTGCTTGGGGACTAGCGGGAGGAACCGGGGAGCTGTTTTTT
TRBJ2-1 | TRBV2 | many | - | CASSPKTEGNEQFF | TGTGCCAGCAGTCCGAAAACGGAGGGCAATGAGCAGTTCTTC
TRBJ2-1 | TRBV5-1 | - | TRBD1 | CASSLVGTGPNEQFF | TGCGCCAGCAGCTTGGTAGGGACAGGCCCTAATGAGCAGTTCTTC
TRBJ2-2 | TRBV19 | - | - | CASCPGEYTGELFF | TGTGCCAGCTGTCCGGGAGAATACACCGGGGAGCTGTTTTTT
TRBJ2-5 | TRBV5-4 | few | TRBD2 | CASSLEGTSGTGAQYF | TGTGCCAGCAGCTTGGAGGGGACTAGCGGGACCGGGGCCCAGTACTTC
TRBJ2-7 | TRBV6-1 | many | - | CASSVTSDEQYF | TGTGCCAGCAGTGTGACGTCGGACGAGCAGTACTTC
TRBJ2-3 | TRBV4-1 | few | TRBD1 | CASSHRTGSTDTQYF | TGCGCCAGCAGCCATAGGACAGGGTCCACAGATACGCAGTATTTT
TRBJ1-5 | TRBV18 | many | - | CASSPLGGQPQHF | TGTGCCAGCTCACCCTTAGGGGGGCAGCCCCAGCATTTT
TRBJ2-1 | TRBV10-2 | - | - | CASSEMGQAYNEQFF | TGCGCCAGCAGTGAGATGGGACAAGCCTACAATGAGCAGTTCTTC
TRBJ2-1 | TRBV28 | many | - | CASSLEKGGGTYNNEQFF | TGTGCCAGCAGTTTAGAGAAGGGTGGGGGGACCTACAACAATGAGCAGTTCTTC
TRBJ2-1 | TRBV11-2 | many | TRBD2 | CASSAGLAPYNEQFF | TGTGCCAGCAGCGCTGGACTAGCCCCCTACAATGAGCAGTTCTTC
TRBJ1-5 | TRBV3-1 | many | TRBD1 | CASNAGGAGNQPQHF | TGTGCCAGCAACGCAGGGGGCGCGGGCAATCAGCCCCAGCATTTT
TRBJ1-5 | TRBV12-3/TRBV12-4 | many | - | CASSLLQGHQPQHF | TGTGCCAGCAGTTTATTGCAGGGGCATCAGCCCCAGCATTTT
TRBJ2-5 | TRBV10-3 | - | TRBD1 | CAIRATGPQETQYF | TGTGCCATCAGGGCGACAGGGCCCCAAGAGACCCAGTACTTC
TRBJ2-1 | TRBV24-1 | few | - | CATSDLKGTSSYNEQFF | TGTGCCACCAGTGATTTGAAGGGGACGAGCTCCTACAATGAGCAGTTCTTC
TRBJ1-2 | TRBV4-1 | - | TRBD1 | CASSQDLRDRVGRDGYTF | TGCGCCAGCAGCCAAGATTTGCGGGACAGGGTCGGGAGGGATGGCTACACCTTC
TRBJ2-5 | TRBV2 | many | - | CASSGTGLQGETQYF | TGTGCCAGCAGCGGTACAGGGCTGCAGGGAGAGACCCAGTACTTC
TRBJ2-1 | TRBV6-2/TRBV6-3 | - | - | CASSRLVEVEQFF | TGTGCCAGCAGTAGGCTAGTTGAGGTTGAGCAGTTCTTC
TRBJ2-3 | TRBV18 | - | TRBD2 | CASSPGLAGGRDTQYF | TGTGCCAGCTCACCAGGGCTAGCGGGAGGAAGAGATACGCAGTATTTT
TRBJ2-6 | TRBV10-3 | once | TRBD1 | CAIRADRDSGANVLTF | TGTGCCATCAGGGCCGACAGGGACTCTGGGGCCAACGTCCTGACTTTC
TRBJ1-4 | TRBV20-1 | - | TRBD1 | CSAAAQGQGREKLFF | TGCAGTGCTGCCGCGCAGGGACAGGGGCGTGAAAAACTGTTTTTT
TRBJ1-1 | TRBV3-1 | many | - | CASSPGGWTEAFF | TGTGCCAGCAGTCCCGGGGGTTGGACTGAAGCTTTCTTT
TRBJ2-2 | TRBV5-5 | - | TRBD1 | CASSWNRGHTGELFF | TGTGCCAGCAGCTGGAACAGGGGGCACACCGGGGAGCTGTTTTTT
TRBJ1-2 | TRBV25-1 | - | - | CASSEAQSASRYGYTF | TGTGCCAGCAGTGAAGCACAGAGCGCTTCAAGGTATGGCTACACCTTC
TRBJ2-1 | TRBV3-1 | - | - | CASSSTSGRLLFF | TGTGCCAGCAGCTCGACCTCGGGTAGACTACTGTTCTTC
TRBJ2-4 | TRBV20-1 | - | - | CSASSGVENIQYF | TGCAGTGCTAGTTCGGGGGTTGAAAACATTCAGTACTTC
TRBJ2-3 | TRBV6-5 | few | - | CASSYLDTQYF | TGTGCCAGCAGTTACCTGGATACGCAGTATTTT
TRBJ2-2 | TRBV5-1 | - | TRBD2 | CASSLGYGRSTGELFF | TGCGCCAGCAGCTTGGGGTACGGGAGGAGCACCGGGGAGCTGTTTTTT
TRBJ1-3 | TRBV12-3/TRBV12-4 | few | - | CASSFGGAGNTIYF | TGTGCCAGCAGTTTCGGAGGGGCGGGAAACACCATATATTTT
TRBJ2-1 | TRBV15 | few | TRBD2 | CATSRDPLAGGNEQFF | TGTGCCACCAGCAGAGATCCGCTAGCGGGAGGGAATGAGCAGTTCTTC
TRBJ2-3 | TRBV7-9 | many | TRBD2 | CASSNLAGGADTQYF | TGTGCCAGCAGCAACCTAGCGGGAGGGGCAGATACGCAGTATTTT
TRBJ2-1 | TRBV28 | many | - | CASSPGASYNEQFF | TGTGCCAGCAGTCCAGGGGCCTCCTACAATGAGCAGTTCTTC
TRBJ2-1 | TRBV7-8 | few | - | CASSGRLGEQFF | TGTGCCAGCAGTGGAAGGTTGGGTGAGCAGTTCTTC